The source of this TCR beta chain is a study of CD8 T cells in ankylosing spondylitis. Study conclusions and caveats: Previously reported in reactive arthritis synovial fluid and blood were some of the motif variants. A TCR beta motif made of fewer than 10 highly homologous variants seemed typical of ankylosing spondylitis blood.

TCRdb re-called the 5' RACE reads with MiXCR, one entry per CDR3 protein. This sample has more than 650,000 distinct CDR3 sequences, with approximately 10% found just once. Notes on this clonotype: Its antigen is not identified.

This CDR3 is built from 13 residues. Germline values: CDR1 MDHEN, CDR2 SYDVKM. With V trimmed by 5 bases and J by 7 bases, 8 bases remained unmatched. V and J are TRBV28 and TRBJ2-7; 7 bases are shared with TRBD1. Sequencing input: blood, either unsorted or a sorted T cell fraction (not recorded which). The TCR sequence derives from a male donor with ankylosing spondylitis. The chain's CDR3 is CASSTPDRWEQYF. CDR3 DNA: TGTGCCAGCAGTACCCCGGACAGGTGGGAGCAGTACTTC.